The TCR beta chain described here comes from a study of blood T cell repertoires in COVID-19 (dated by TCRdb to between 2020 and 2021). Regarding the research as a whole: Collaborator samples came from the United States, Italy and Spain and covered acute and convalescent phases of COVID-19. The material from the prospective study consisted of cDNA or gDNA derived from T cells, B-cell-depleted T cells, or PBMCs. The dataset comprised deeply sampled blood TCRbeta repertoires from subjects exposed to, actively infected with, or recovered from COVID-19. The repertoires were made available in a free public database intended to serve as a resource for research on the immune response to SARS-CoV-2. The samples were drawn from two sources: the first 160 participants of the ongoing ImmuneRACE study, and 1,200 or so subjects contributed by 6 global collaborators. A de-identified subject ID, COVID-19 status, age in years and sex were almost always included in the sample metadata. Where available, HLA class I and class II types were taken from metadata supplied by the sample provider and were not determined by assay-based typing.

What the research found in general, with its limitations: How much clinical and demographic metadata was included differed by source and by participant, and the metadata was provided uncurated.

V loses 0 bases, J loses 5 bases, and the germline ends lie 14 bases apart. The CDR3 contains 16 residues, cysteine and phenylalanine counted. The sequence is cut down to CDR3 DNA, 48 bases in frame from base 1. For CDR1 and CDR2, the germline V gene lists SGHRS and YFSETQ. TCRbeta CDR3 regions were amplified from genomic DNA by means of the immunoSEQ Assay, a bias-controlled multiplex PCR. The study's processing was this. The number of nucleated cells in each sample was estimated by amplification of reference gene primers within the assay. Sequence reads were collapsed and filtered to measure the absolute abundance of every unique TCRbeta CDR3 rearrangement. Productive Simpson clonality was computed per sample as the square root of Simpson's diversity index over productive rearrangements. What TCRdb holds here is the immuneACCESS table cut down to in-frame rearrangements. Part of the clones is not present; checked against another copy, under half of the missing clones reflect an unresolved V gene, and the others are unexplained. V, J and clone size are those of that table, while D and trimming were read from the DNA. The sample table holds around 130,000 clones, of which roughly nine tenths were seen once. Of the sample, less than 30% is held by the ten largest clones.

About this clone: No antigen is known for it. Base qualities are not at hand, and no much larger clone is one base apart.

Collaborating institutions collected whole blood in K2EDTA tubes following their own protocols. For TCRbeta analysis, collaborator samples were shipped as frozen whole blood, as isolated PBMCs, or as DNA extracted from either sample type. The sequencing sample was made of peripheral blood. The receptor's source is a man aged 70 or older with active or convalescent COVID-19. The sequence links TRBV5-1 to TRBJ2-2; tentative D gene TRBD2, with 5 bases matching. CDR3 reads: CASSLGRDPGTGELFF. The bases read TGCGCCAGCAGCTTGGGCCGGGATCCTGGGACCGGGGAGCTGTTTTTT.